Sequencing of this T cell receptor beta chain was carried out in a study of cytomegalovirus exposure and HLA in healthy donors. Study-wide results and limits: The classifier was said to identify cytomegalovirus status with high specificity and sensitivity. There were a few CMV-associated chains whose specificity for CMV antigens was confirmed in vitro.

Details on this clone: Its antigen is unknown.

With 6 bases clipped from V and 11 bases from J, the junction kept 13 bases outside the gene matches. The CDR3 is 16 amino acids. Germline V lookup: CDR1 SNHLY, CDR2 FYNNEI. The PCR had 60 Vbeta and 13 Jbeta primers. Using immunoSEQ multiplex PCR, the repertoire was profiled, and TCRdb retains in-frame clones only, with some absent. This table holds about 52,000 clones. The sample comprised PBMCs. This clonotype originated in a woman aged 55-70 years in good health and CMV-seropositive. This chain connects TRBV2 to TRBJ2-1, with 13 bases identical to TRBD2. CDR3 in amino acids: CASSLSPPGLAGKQFF. DNA for the CDR3: TGTGCCAGCAGCCTTTCCCCCCCGGGACTAGCGGGGAAGCAGTTCTTC.